This note documents a single T cell receptor beta chain sequence. Its target is not known. Documented treatment: roughly 11-day PBMC culture with coronavirus spike peptide pools or control peptides (ViraFEST assay). Sequenced with the Oncomine TCR Beta short-read assay was DNA taken from cultured CD4+ T cells. Each CDR3 protein gets one entry after TCRdb re-called the PCR reads with MiXCR. The profile shows about 9,200 distinct CDR3 sequences, 60% to 70% of them singletons. The sample comes from a study of vaccination and CD4 T cells after COVID-19. General study findings and limits: Convalescent patients had a median approximately 86% of post-vaccine SARS-CoV-2-reactive clones that were detected only after vaccination, not before it.

The origin of this receptor is a human donor who had recovered from COVID-19. The sample consisted of CD4+ T cells from blood, cultured in vitro.

In DNA, the CDR3 is TGCAGTGCTAAAGGCGGAAACGGGGGCAATCAGCCCCAGCATTTT. Translated, it gives CSAKGGNGGNQPQHF. V gene TRBV20-1 combines with J gene TRBJ1-5; no definite D call. V was shortened by 4 bases and J by 2 bases, with 15 bases between the two germline ends. The V gene's germline CDR1 is DFQATT and CDR2 SNEGSKA (reference sequence). This CDR3 region has 15 residues.